This T cell receptor beta chain stems from a study of blood T cell repertoires in COVID-19. Study-level background: The United States, Italy and Spain were the sources of the acute and convalescent COVID-19 samples. In each case, the material was cDNA or gDNA derived from T cells, B-cell-depleted T cells, or PBMCs.

Under the authors' procedure: Reference gene primers were amplified, and this amplification served to estimate nucleated cell counts. Clones were sequenced by immunoSEQ multiplex PCR, and TCRdb holds only the in-frame ones, with some missing. V, J and clone size were drawn from that table, and D and trimming were deduced from the DNA. The data hold hundreds of thousands of clones, with 80% to 90% observed a single time. Participant ages covered about 18 to 100 years across 24 US areas. Germline trimming cut 9 bases from V and 4 bases from J; bases unmatched to any gene: 23. Germline V gives CDR1 MNHEY, CDR2 SMNVEV (reference sequence). The CDR3 extends over 20 amino acids.

The chain employs TRBV27 and TRBJ2-6, with 8 bases matching TRBD1. The receptor's source is a man aged 25 to 45 with acute COVID-19. The sequenced sample was PBMCs or T cells enriched from blood (not recorded which). The CDR3 DNA sequence: TGTGCCAGTACTACCAATGAAAATACAGGGGGTTCAGCAGGGGCCAACGTCCTGACTTTC. It codes for CASTTNENTGGSAGANVLTF.